This entry lists 9 T cell receptor beta chains sequenced from one sample in a study of cytomegalovirus exposure and HLA in healthy donors (dated by TCRdb to the late 2010s). Library preparation employed the immunoSEQ multiplex PCR assay. A mixture of 60 forward primers for TCR Vbeta segments and 13 reverse primers for TCR Jbeta segments was used in the multiplex PCR. Not all clones reach the TCRdb copy of this immuneACCESS table, which keeps in-frame sequences only. Checked studies attribute under half of the gap to unresolved V genes and leave the rest unexplained. This sample has about 160,000 clones in its table, and approximately 80% of those were observed once. The ten most abundant clones make up 7% of the sample. The sample was PBMCs. These receptors came from a woman aged 25 to 39 in good health and CMV-seropositive.

The V gene is TRBV18, the J gene TRBJ1-2; 9 bases align to TRBD1. Germline assignment: CDR1 KGHSH and CDR2 LQKENI. This CDR3 contains 14 residues. J was trimmed by 4 bases and V by 5 bases; bases with no gene match: 5. The CDR3 sequence is CASSATGGGYGYTF. In DNA form, the CDR3 reads TGTGCCAGCTCAGCTACAGGGGGCGGCTATGGCTACACCTTC.

The J gene is TRBJ2-3, the V gene TRBV5-6, with D possibly TRBD1 on 6 matching bases. The CDR3 is made up of 11 amino acids. Trimming removed 4 bases from V and 6 bases from J, with 6 bases in between. Looked up from germline, CDR1 is SGHDT and CDR2 is YYEEEE. The CDR3 protein is CASSTGDTQYF. CDR3 DNA: TGTGCCAGCAGCACAGGGGATACGCAGTATTTT. Using reference TRBV5-6 and TRBJ2-3 for the parts outside the CDR3, the full variable domain is DAGVTQSPTHLIKTRGQQVTLRCSPKSGHDTVSWYQQALGQGPQFIFQYYEEEERQRGNFPDRFSGHQFPNYSSELNVNALLLGDSALYLCASSTGDTQYFGPGTRLTVL.

The gene calls are TRBV18 and TRBJ1-2, with TRBD1 as a possible D gene (5 bases). The CDR3 is 12 residues long. V was pared by 6 bases and J by 7 bases, with 12 bases between. CDR1 and CDR2 (germline): KGHSH, LQKENI. The CDR3 loop is CASSPQGPGYTF. DNA for the CDR3: TGTGCCAGCTCCCCCCAGGGTCCTGGCTACACCTTC.

This clone was detected once. The chain carries TRBV7-9 and TRBJ1-5, with D maybe TRBD1 (5 bases). Germline loops: CDR1 SEHNR, CDR2 FQNEAQ (reference sequence). Trimming took off 4 bases at V and 12 bases at J, with 13 bases between the two ends. The CDR3 is made up of 12 amino acids. The CDR3 nucleotides are TGTGCCAGCAGCTCACAGGACGAGCTCCAGCATTTT. This encodes CASSSQDELQHF.

This chain uses TRBV21-1 with TRBJ1-2; the DNA was not compared with TRBD1, the D call given in the table. TRBV21-1 has pseudogene status. The CDR3 covers 16 residues. CDR3 bases: TGTGCCAGCAGCAAAGAGCGACAGTTAGCTAACTATGGCTACACCTTC. Amino acids: CASSKERQLANYGYTF.

The rearrangement joins TRBV11-1 to TRBJ1-5; the D gene is possibly TRBD1 (6 bases). The germline V and J ends were trimmed by 5 bases and 10 bases, with 15 bases remaining between them. CDR3 length: 13 amino acids. Germline CDR1 reads SGHAT; CDR2 reads FQDESV (reference sequence). CDR3 sequence reads: CASSRTGPRPQHF. CDR3 in DNA: TGTGCCAGCAGCCGCACAGGGCCCCGACCCCAGCATTTT.

This chain uses TRBV27 with TRBJ1-2; TRBD1 aligns across 7 bases. The V gene's germline CDR1 is MNHEY and CDR2 SMNVEV (reference sequence). The CDR3 covers 16 residues. V was clipped by 0 bases and J by 3 bases; unmatched bases: 7. The CDR3 nucleotides are TGTGCCAGCAGTTTATCCGGGACAGCTCAATACTATGGCTACACCTTC. It codes for CASSLSGTAQYYGYTF.

J is TRBJ2-1 and V is TRBV19; D is perhaps TRBD1 (5 bases). This CDR3 region has 16 residues. CDR1 is LNHDA, CDR2 SQIVND, per germline (reference sequence). Trimming cost V 4 bases and J 5 bases, with 18 bases left between them. CDR3 sequence (DNA): TGTGCCAGTAGTACATCAACAGGCCTTAGGGACAATGAGCAGTTCTTC. It codes for CASSTSTGLRDNEQFF.

The rearrangement links TRBV18 to TRBJ1-2; 7 nucleotides align to TRBD1. CDR3 length: 16 amino acids. With V trimmed by 3 bases and J by 8 bases, 15 bases remained unmatched. Germline values: CDR1 KGHSH, CDR2 LQKENI. The CDR3 nucleotides are TGTGCCAGCTCACCGCGGACAGGATCGGGGAGAGGAGGCTACACCTTC. Its protein is CASSPRTGSGRGGYTF. Full variable domain (rest looked up from reference TRBV18 and TRBJ1-2): NAGVMQNPRHLVRRRGQEARLRCSPMKGHSHVYWYRQLPEEGLKFMVYLQKENIIDESGMPKERFSAEFPKEGPSILRIQQVVRGDSAAYFCASSPRTGSGRGGYTFGSGTRLTVV.